Presented here are 32 T cell receptor beta chains from one specimen sequenced in a study of a mutant IDH1 vaccine in newly diagnosed glioma. The antigens these receptors bind are not known. The method was immunoSEQ multiplex PCR; TCRdb's version includes in-frame clones alone and lacks a portion of them. Of some 60,000 clones in the sample, around 80% are singletons; the top ten hold 3% to 4%. Time point noted: week 11, during vaccination. It was 300 ug of mutant IDH1 20-mer peptide that made up each vaccine dose, given with topical imiquimod. The source material was PBMCs, sampled from a glioma patient whose treatment included an IDH1 peptide vaccine. The receptors derive from a young man with glioma.

This clone has just a few counts. This chain joins TRBV7-2 and TRBJ1-6; D gene unclear. V gave up 5 bases and J gave up 9 bases, with 20 bases separating them. CDR1 SGHTA and CDR2 FQGNSA come from the germline V gene. The length of the CDR3 is 16 residues. Here the CDR3 reads CASSPLMAQLGSPLHF. DNA of the CDR3: TGTGCCAGCAGCCCACTGATGGCCCAGTTGGGTTCACCCCTCCACTTT.

The rearrangement uses TRBV4-2 and TRBJ2-7; a possible D gene is TRBD2 (6 bases). V was cut by 0 bases and J by 6 bases, with 15 bases left in between. The CDR3 extends over 15 amino acids. Germline V gene data show CDR1 as LGHNA and CDR2 as YNFKEQ. DNA of the CDR3: TGTGCCAGCAGCCAAGACGGGGGAGAAGGGGCCGAGCAGTACTTC. This encodes CASSQDGGEGAEQYF.

The CDR3 DNA follows: TGTGCCAGTAGTCAGGACCCCGCAACGGTGGAGACCCAGTACTTC. The encoded protein is CASSQDPATVETQYF. The genes are TRBV19 and TRBJ2-5; unclear D gene. V gave up 5 bases and J gave up 5 bases, with 18 bases separating them. Germline values: CDR1 LNHDA, CDR2 SQIVND (reference sequence). The CDR3 totals 15 residues.

This clone was seen a single time. The V gene is TRBV5-5, the J gene TRBJ1-2, with D tentatively TRBD1 (6 bases). The CDR3 totals 14 residues. Germline loops: CDR1 SGHKS, CDR2 YYEKEE (reference sequence). V lost 4 bases and J lost 4, with 14 bases in between. The CDR3 spells CASSPYMTGYGYTF. The CDR3 DNA is TGTGCCAGCAGCCCCTATATGACAGGCTATGGCTACACCTTC.

The rearrangement joins TRBV7-6 to TRBJ2-3, with TRBD2 matching 10 bases. This CDR3 has 15 amino acids. CDR1 SGHVS and CDR2 FNYEAQ come from the germline V gene. J gave up 6 bases and V 7 bases, and 10 bases lay outside the gene matches. As DNA, the CDR3 is TGTGCCAGCACGGGGGTAGCGGGGGGAAAGGATACGCAGTATTTT. It is translated as CASTGVAGGKDTQYF.

This clone was seen a handful of times. This rearrangement joins TRBV28 to TRBJ1-2; no firm D call. Germline assignment: CDR1 MDHEN and CDR2 SYDVKM. CDR3 length: 16 residues. Trimming stripped 4 bases from V and 4 bases from J, with 19 bases between. The CDR3 DNA sequence: TGTGCCAGCAGTTCCTTTAACCGACTGCGCCGCTATGGCTACACCTTC. Protein product: CASSSFNRLRRYGYTF.

This clone was seen more than once but under ten times. This chain uses TRBV2 with TRBJ1-6; D is unclear. This CDR3 contains 13 residues. The germline V and J ends were trimmed by 8 bases and 8 bases, with 13 bases remaining between them. Germline values: CDR1 SNHLY, CDR2 FYNNEI. This CDR3 is CASASQTDSPLHF. CDR3 in DNA: TGTGCCAGCGCTTCCCAGACGGATTCACCCCTCCACTTT.

The genes are TRBV7-2 and TRBJ1-3, with 8 bases lining up with TRBD1. Looked up from germline, CDR1 is SGHTA and CDR2 is FQGNSA. The V and J ends lost 1 base and 7 bases, in that order; junction bases with no gene match: 6. The CDR3 sequence is 15 residues long. The CDR3 protein is CASSLETGAQNTIYF. The DNA for the CDR3 is TGTGCCAGCAGCTTAGAGACAGGGGCCCAGAACACCATATATTTT.

The chain employs TRBV27 and TRBJ1-5; no reliable D call. In germline, CDR1 is MNHEY, CDR2 SMNVEV (reference sequence). This CDR3 has 14 residues. The V end was cut by 2 bases, the J end by 7 bases, with 12 bases between. CDR3 nucleotide sequence: TGTGCCAGCAGTTTAAGGTTTGTGACGCAGCCCCAGCATTTT. The encoded protein is CASSLRFVTQPQHF.

This sequence joins TRBV25-1 and TRBJ1-2, with D perhaps matching TRBD1 (5 bases). The germline V gene encodes CDR1 MGHDK and CDR2 SYGVNS. The V end lost 2 bases, the J end lost 4 bases, and 14 bases lay between the germline ends. The CDR3 has 15 residues. The CDR3: CASSEGASRFYGYTF. In DNA, the CDR3 is TGTGCCAGCAGTGAAGGGGCCTCCAGGTTCTATGGCTACACCTTC.

The rearrangement links TRBV7-9 to TRBJ2-2, with D perhaps TRBD2 (6 bases). Trimming shortened V by 0 bases and J by 5 bases, and 10 bases separated the two germline ends. The length of the CDR3 is 15 residues. CDR1 and CDR2 (germline): SEHNR, FQNEAQ (reference sequence). Here the CDR3 reads CASSLASGWTGELFF. CDR3 nucleotide sequence: TGTGCCAGCAGCTTAGCAAGCGGGTGGACCGGGGAGCTGTTTTTT.

The chain has TRBV7-2 and TRBJ1-6; 10 bases map to TRBD1. The germline V gene has CDR1 SGHTA and CDR2 FQGNSA. This CDR3 contains 16 residues. V shed 5 bases, J shed 7 bases, and the junction held 8 bases outside the gene matches. Here the CDR3 DNA reads TGTGCCAGCAGCCTATCTCCGGGACAGGGGAATTCACCCCTCCACTTT. It encodes CASSLSPGQGNSPLHF.

The V call is TRBV11-2, the J call TRBJ1-1, with TRBD1 matching over 8 bases. The length of the CDR3 is 13 residues. Germline trimming cut 3 bases from V and 5 bases from J; bases unmatched to any gene: 2. Germline V lookup: CDR1 SGHAT, CDR2 FQNNGV. The CDR3, as DNA: TGTGCCAGCAGCTTCGACAGGGGTACTGAAGCTTTCTTT. Protein sequence: CASSFDRGTEAFF.

The rearrangement links TRBV28 to TRBJ1-2; D is unclear. Trimming stripped 4 bases from V and 4 bases from J, with 13 bases between. The CDR3 is 14 amino acids. CDR1 and CDR2 (germline): MDHEN, SYDVKM. CDR3 sequence: CASSSVDGSYGYTF. The CDR3 region has the DNA TGTGCCAGCAGTTCGGTCGACGGCTCCTATGGCTACACCTTC.

The J gene is TRBJ2-2, the V gene TRBV5-1, with D unclear. The CDR3 length is 15 residues. Germline V gene data show CDR1 as SGHRS and CDR2 as YFSETQ. The V end was cut by 4 bases, the J end by 2 bases, with 12 bases between. The CDR3 here is CASSPSSYNTGELFF. CDR3 DNA sequence: TGCGCCAGCAGCCCCAGCAGCTACAACACCGGGGAGCTGTTTTTT.

CDR3 in amino acids: CASTWGPADTQYF. The CDR3 DNA reads TGTGCCAGCACCTGGGGCCCGGCAGATACGCAGTATTTT. The V and J genes are TRBV2 and TRBJ2-3, with D possibly matching TRBD1 (5 bases). Looked up from germline, CDR1 is SNHLY and CDR2 is FYNNEI. V shed 7 bases and J shed 4 bases, with 12 bases lying between them. The length of the CDR3 is 13 residues.

This clone was recorded a few times. The chain couples TRBV19 to TRBJ1-1; D not resolved. This CDR3 region has 15 residues. Germline V gene data show CDR1 as LNHDA and CDR2 as SQIVND (reference sequence). V gave up 2 bases and J gave up 1 base, with 11 bases separating them. Written as DNA, the CDR3 is TGTGCCAGTAGTATATGGGTGGGAGGGAACACTGAAGCTTTCTTT. It is translated as CASSIWVGGNTEAFF.

This clone was counted once. This chain joins TRBV15 and TRBJ2-2; D is perhaps TRBD2 (5 bases). The ends were cut back, 1 base at V and 6 bases at J, with 9 bases in the middle. The CDR3 extends over 14 amino acids. The germline gives CDR1 LNHNV, CDR2 YYDKDF (reference sequence). The CDR3 DNA reads TGTGCCACCAGCAGAGGGGAGTTTCCCGGGGAGCTGTTTTTT. This gives the protein CATSRGEFPGELFF.

The CDR3 sequence: CASSPQTGGLRTGELFF. For the CDR3, the DNA is TGTGCCAGCTCACCACAAACCGGGGGCTTGAGGACCGGGGAGCTGTTTTTT. This chain links TRBV18 with TRBJ2-2; D tentatively reads TRBD1 or TRBD2 (6 bases each). The CDR3 loop spans 17 amino acids. With 1 base removed from V and 5 bases from J, the gap between germline ends came to 17 bases. Germline V lookup: CDR1 KGHSH, CDR2 LQKENI.

A few counts support this clone. The CDR3 DNA is TGTGCCAGCAGCAAGGCCACCGGGGAGCTGTTTTTT. Its translation is CASSKATGELFF. The chain uses TRBV28 and TRBJ2-2; D is uncertain. Germline values: CDR1 MDHEN, CDR2 SYDVKM. The germline V and J ends were trimmed by 6 bases and 4 bases, with 6 bases remaining between them. The CDR3 length is 12 residues.

The genes are TRBV6-4 and TRBJ2-7; the D is unclear. CDR1 and CDR2 (germline): MRHNA, SNTAGT. The CDR3 is 11 amino acids. Deletions cut 7 bases from V and 6 bases from J, with 10 bases between. The CDR3 region has the DNA TGTGCCAGCAATGTGATTGGCGAGCAGTACTTC. Protein product: CASNVIGEQYF.

V gene TRBV15 combines with J gene TRBJ2-1, with D unclear. CDR1 and CDR2 (germline): LNHNV, YYDKDF (reference sequence). The V gene lost 5 bases and the J gene lost 4 bases, with 3 bases spanning the gap. CDR3 length: 11 amino acids. The CDR3: CATSQYNEQFF. The CDR3 DNA reads as TGTGCCACCAGCCAGTACAATGAGCAGTTCTTC. Using reference TRBV15 and TRBJ2-1 for the parts outside the CDR3, the full variable domain is DAMVIQNPRYQVTQFGKPVTLSCSQTLNHNVMYWYQQKSSQAPKLLFHYYDKDFNNEADTPDNFQSRRPNTSFCFLDIRSPGLGDTAMYLCATSQYNEQFFGPGTRLTVL.

The rearrangement uses TRBV20-1 and TRBJ2-7, with 9 bases matching TRBD1. Germline V gene data show CDR1 as DFQATT and CDR2 as SNEGSKA (reference sequence). CDR3 size: 11 residues. CDR3 in amino acids: CTTGGEYEQYF. The CDR3 DNA reads as TGCACCACAGGGGGCGAATACGAGCAGTACTTC.

The CDR3 is CASSLVDRESEAFF. The CDR3 bases are TGTGCCAGCAGCTTGGTGGACAGAGAGTCTGAAGCTTTCTTT. The chain recombines TRBV5-4 with TRBJ1-1; perhaps TRBD1 as D (6 bases). V shed 0 bases and J shed 6 bases, with 12 bases lying between them. The germline CDR1 and CDR2 sequences are SGHNT and YYREEE (reference sequence). CDR3 length: 14 residues.

On this clone itself: A read error may produce the germline difference seen at one junction end. The CDR3, as DNA: TGTGCCTGGAGTATGGATTCCGAACACCGGGGAGCTGTTTTT. Its protein product is CAWSMDSEHRGAVF. This chain joins TRBV30 and TRBJ2-2; possible D gene TRBD2, 5 bases. This CDR3 is 14 amino acids long. Germline V lookup: CDR1 GTSNPN, CDR2 SVGIG (reference sequence).

The V call is TRBV5-1, the J call TRBJ2-1; 11 bases are shared with TRBD2. This CDR3 comprises 18 residues. Germline V gene sequence: CDR1 SGHRS, CDR2 YFSETQ. The J segment lost 0 bases and the V segment lost 3 bases, leaving 8 bases of the junction unmatched. The DNA for the CDR3 is TGCGCCAGCAGCTCGGGACAAACTAGCGGGAGCTCCTACAATGAGCAGTTCTTC. It codes for CASSSGQTSGSSYNEQFF.

The chain combines TRBV28 with TRBJ1-3, with D possibly matching TRBD1 (6 bases). V was pared by 2 bases and J by 3 bases, with 14 bases between. Germline CDR1 is MDHEN and CDR2 is SYDVKM. The CDR3 sequence is 16 residues long. CDR3 bases: TGTGCCAGCAGTTTAATTGGGGGGCAGAGTGGAAACACCATATATTTT. Translating it yields CASSLIGGQSGNTIYF.

The chain links TRBV28 to TRBJ2-1, with D possibly TRBD2 on 5 matching bases. Germline V gene data show CDR1 as MDHEN and CDR2 as SYDVKM. This CDR3 comprises 14 residues. With 0 bases removed from V and 6 bases from J, the gap between germline ends came to 9 bases. The CDR3 spells CASSLWKTSNEQFF. CDR3 nucleotides: TGTGCCAGCAGTTTATGGAAAACTAGCAATGAGCAGTTCTTC.

The CDR3 region is CASSATGSGNSPLHF. For the CDR3, the DNA is TGTGCCAGCAGTGCAACAGGGTCTGGTAATTCACCCCTCCACTTT. The V and J genes are TRBV27 and TRBJ1-6; the D gene is possibly TRBD1 (6 bases). Germline assignment: CDR1 MNHEY and CDR2 SMNVEV (reference sequence). The CDR3 covers 15 residues. V lost 5 bases and J lost 6, with 14 bases in between.

The chain joins TRBV7-9 to TRBJ2-3; weak D call: TRBD2 (5 bases). The CDR3 contains 16 residues. Germline V gene lookup returns CDR1 SEHNR and CDR2 FQNEAQ (reference sequence). The V gene lost 2 bases and the J gene lost 0 bases, with 12 bases spanning the gap. CDR3 coding DNA: TGTGCCAGCAGCTTATTCGGGTGGGAGAGCACAGATACGCAGTATTTT. Translated, it gives CASSLFGWESTDTQYF.

The chain employs TRBV4-2 and TRBJ1-3; no firm D call. Germline CDR1 reads LGHNA; CDR2 reads YNFKEQ. The CDR3 is 15 residues long. The germline V and J ends were trimmed by 0 bases and 3 bases, with 9 bases remaining between them. The CDR3 nucleotides are TGTGCCAGCAGCCAAGACCCCGGGGATGGAAACACCATATATTTT. Amino acid sequence: CASSQDPGDGNTIYF.

The J gene is TRBJ1-1, the V gene TRBV2; the D gene is possibly TRBD1 (6 bases). CDR3 size: 13 residues. Trimming cost V 10 bases and J 1 base, with 13 bases left between them. Per germline, CDR1 SNHLY and CDR2 FYNNEI. The CDR3 DNA reads as TGTGCCACCAGACAGGAAACGAACACTGAAGCTTTCTTT. It translates to CATRQETNTEAFF.